The 17 T cell receptor beta chains presented below share a single source sample, sequenced in a study of blood T cell repertoires in COVID-19 (TCRdb year 2020). Library preparation was by the immunoSEQ multiplex PCR assay. Held by TCRdb, this immuneACCESS table contains in-frame sequences only and omits some clones. Under half of the omission traces to an unresolved V gene where checked; the cause of the rest is unknown. This sample comprises under 250,000 clones, approximately 85% of them detected only once. About 9.3% of the sample is held by the ten biggest clonotypes. Sequencing was performed on PBMCs or T cells enriched from blood (not recorded which). Receptors were obtained from a woman aged 50 to 60 with acute COVID-19.

The rearrangement uses TRBV4-1 and TRBJ1-4, with 7 nucleotides matching TRBD1. Germline V gene sequence: CDR1 MGHRA, CDR2 YSYEKL. The V gene end was trimmed by 5 bases and the J gene end by 3 bases; junction bases not matched to a gene: 6. This CDR3 has 15 residues. For the CDR3, the DNA is TGCGCCAGCAGCACAACCGGGACAGCTAATGAAAAACTGTTTTTT. Translation gives CASSTTGTANEKLFF.

In this sample, this clone turned up once. J is TRBJ1-2 and V is TRBV24-1; D might be TRBD1 (6 bases). Trimming removed 2 bases at V and 8 bases at J, with 17 bases between. CDR1 is KGHDR, CDR2 SFDVKD, per germline. The CDR3 totals 15 residues. The CDR3 DNA sequence: TGTGCCACCAGTGATTCCACAGGACAGTTCGGGGGCTACACCTTC. It specifies CATSDSTGQFGGYTF.

The genes are TRBV4-3 and TRBJ2-2, with 10 bases that match TRBD2. CDR3 length: 17 residues. Unmatched junction bases numbered 8, after V lost 0 bases and J lost 7 bases. Germline loops: CDR1 LGHNA, CDR2 YSLEER. The CDR3 DNA is TGCGCCAGCAGCCAAGATCCAGCGGGGGGGCAAATCGGGGAGCTGTTTTTT. Translated, it gives CASSQDPAGGQIGELFF.

This chain connects TRBV27 to TRBJ2-2; 12 positions agree with TRBD2. Unmatched junction bases numbered 6, after V lost 0 bases and J lost 1 base. CDR3 length: 19 amino acids. Germline loops: CDR1 MNHEY, CDR2 SMNVEV (reference sequence). The CDR3: CASSLSLLAGGKNTGELFF. The CDR3 region has the DNA TGTGCCAGCAGTTTATCCCTCCTAGCGGGGGGGAAGAACACCGGGGAGCTGTTTTTT.

This rearrangement joins TRBV18 to TRBJ1-6; D may be TRBD1 (5 bases). Germline V gives CDR1 KGHSH, CDR2 LQKENI. This CDR3 is 16 amino acids long. Trimming pared 2 bases from V and 9 bases from J, leaving 17 bases between. CDR3 protein: CASSPVDDSKFSPLHF. The CDR3 region has the DNA TGTGCCAGCTCACCAGTAGACGACAGTAAATTTTCACCCCTCCACTTT.

V gene TRBV18 combines with J gene TRBJ2-3; weak D call: TRBD1 (5 bases). V was trimmed by 2 bases and J by 2 bases, leaving 11 bases between them. The germline V gene encodes CDR1 KGHSH and CDR2 LQKENI. This CDR3 has 15 amino acids. CDR3 region: CASSPDQGSTDTQYF. CDR3 bases: TGTGCCAGCTCACCAGACCAGGGTTCCACAGATACGCAGTATTTT.

The chain joins TRBV3-1 (or the pseudogene TRBV3-2) to TRBJ1-4; 7 bases align to TRBD1. After removal of 3 bases from V and 4 bases from J, the junction contained 8 bases not matched to a gene. Germline V CDR1 and CDR2: LGHDT, YNNKEL (reference sequence). The CDR3 contains 16 residues. In DNA, the CDR3 is TGTGCCAGCAGCCACTTACGACAGGGAAATAATGAAAAACTGTTTTTT. Amino acid sequence: CASSHLRQGNNEKLFF.

V and J are TRBV30 and TRBJ2-7; no reliable D call. V was shortened by 3 bases and J by 6 bases, with 15 bases between the two germline ends. The CDR3 length is 13 residues. The V gene's germline CDR1 is GTSNPN and CDR2 SVGIG (reference sequence). This chain's CDR3 is CAWRQNPFAEQYF. CDR3 DNA: TGTGCCTGGAGACAGAACCCTTTTGCCGAGCAGTACTTC.

The CDR3 DNA follows: TGTGCCAGCAGCCGGCGCGGGGGGGATTTCTACGAGCAGTACTTC. Amino acid sequence: CASSRRGGDFYEQYF. The J gene is TRBJ2-7, the V gene TRBV3-1 (or the pseudogene TRBV3-2); 9 nucleotides line up with TRBD2. The CDR3 consists of 15 residues. Germline-derived CDR1 and CDR2 are LGHDT and YNNKEL (reference sequence). With 4 bases clipped from V and 3 bases from J, the junction kept 7 bases outside the gene matches.

The J gene is TRBJ1-1, the V gene TRBV15, with D possibly being TRBD1 (6 bases). Trimming stripped 3 bases from V and 0 bases from J, with 17 bases between. The CDR3 loop spans 17 amino acids. Looked up from germline, CDR1 is LNHNV and CDR2 is YYDKDF (reference sequence). The CDR3 bases are TGTGCCACCAGCAGGACCCCCCAGGGGCATTTGAACACTGAAGCTTTCTTT. Translated, it gives CATSRTPQGHLNTEAFF.

The CDR3 nucleotides are TGTGCCAGCTCACCACCGGACAGGGCCCGTAATCAGCCCCAGCATTTT. The encoded protein is CASSPPDRARNQPQHF. The gene calls are TRBV18 and TRBJ1-5; 8 bases line up with TRBD1. V was pared by 0 bases and J by 4 bases, with 5 bases of the junction left unmatched. The CDR3 sequence is 16 residues long. The germline CDR1 and CDR2 sequences are KGHSH and LQKENI.

Comments on this clone: Other DNA sequences within the sample encode an identical CDR3. The rearrangement joins TRBV7-6 to TRBJ1-3; D is perhaps TRBD1 (5 bases). Germline CDR1 and CDR2: SGHVS and FNYEAQ. V was cut by 5 bases and J by 3 bases, with 11 bases left in between. The CDR3 extends over 14 amino acids. CDR3 sequence: CASSRGGIGNTIYF. The CDR3, as DNA: TGTGCCAGCAGCAGGGGCGGAATTGGAAACACCATATATTTT.

The V and J genes are TRBV12-5 and TRBJ1-1, with TRBD1 identical over 10 bases. Trimming at V came to 1 base and at J to 4 bases, leaving 9 bases not matched to a gene. Germline CDR1 is LGHNT and CDR2 is FRNRAP. CDR3 length equals 17 residues. CDR3: CASGLGDDRGLPTEAFF. In DNA, the CDR3 is TGTGCTAGTGGTTTGGGAGATGACAGGGGGCTTCCCACTGAAGCTTTCTTT.

The rearrangement joins TRBV7-9 to TRBJ1-1, with 11 nucleotides matching TRBD1. The CDR3 runs to 16 residues. J was trimmed by 0 bases and V by 6 bases; bases with no gene match: 6. Germline CDR1 SEHNR, CDR2 FQNEAQ (reference sequence). The CDR3 nucleotides are TGTGCCAGCAGGGACGGGACAGGGGGGCTGAACACTGAAGCTTTCTTT. Protein product: CASRDGTGGLNTEAFF.

The chain has TRBV30 and TRBJ2-1; the D gene is possibly TRBD1 (6 bases). Germline values: CDR1 GTSNPN, CDR2 SVGIG (reference sequence). Trimming removed 1 base from V and 12 bases from J, with 19 bases in between. The CDR3 covers 14 residues. The CDR3 loop reads CAWSEGGPPRGQFF. The CDR3 bases are TGTGCCTGGAGTGAAGGCGGCCCCCCCAGGGGGCAGTTCTTC.

This sequence joins TRBV7-2 and TRBJ1-1; D remains ambiguous. The length of the CDR3 is 14 residues. Trimming left V 5 bases short and J 3 bases short, with 13 bases between. The germline gives CDR1 SGHTA, CDR2 FQGNSA. CDR3 region: CASSRGAADTEAFF. The CDR3, as DNA: TGTGCCAGCAGCCGGGGAGCCGCGGACACTGAAGCTTTCTTT. Looking up the rest from reference TRBV7-2 and TRBJ1-1 gives the full variable domain: GAGVSQSPSNKVTEKGKDVELRCDPISGHTALYWYRQSLGQGLEFLIYFQGNSAPDKSGLPSDRFSAERTGGSVSTLTIQRTQQEDSAVYLCASSRGAADTEAFFGQGTRLTVV.

The chain links TRBV5-6 to TRBJ1-1, with 7 positions matching TRBD1. Germline V gene data show CDR1 as SGHDT and CDR2 as YYEEEE. The trim removed 4 bases at V and 7 bases at J, leaving 10 bases unmatched. The CDR3 totals 14 residues. Written as DNA, the CDR3 is TGTGCCAGCAGCCCGAACTGGGACAGAGTTGAAGCTTTCTTT. Amino acid sequence: CASSPNWDRVEAFF.